Listed below are T cell receptor beta chains from one sample, sequenced in a study of T cells in Graves' hyperthyroidism and ophthalmopathy. TCRdb analysed the multiplex PCR reads with MiXCR anew, one entry per CDR3 protein. The table has about 580,000 distinct CDR3 sequences, around 45% seen once. The sample comprised peripheral blood or thyroid tissue (not recorded which). The origin of the receptors is a woman aged 18-29 years with Graves' hyperthyroidism. The CDR3 runs from the conserved cysteine through the conserved F or W. A D gene is named only where the DNA matches it firmly. Not every row has a clone size; where given, it reads once, few, many or a size class.

>NA|TRBV29-1|TRBJ1-2|NA
CRVEVYGYGYTF
TGCAGAGTCGAGGTTTACGGCTATGGCTACACCTTC
>many|TRBV7-2|TRBJ2-2|TRBD2
CASSLTAGANTGELFF
TGTGCCAGCAGCTTGACTGCGGGAGCGAACACCGGGGAGCTGTTTTTT
>many|TRBV7-9|TRBJ1-6|NA
CASSLEPWGRQPYNSPLHF
TGTGCCAGCAGCCTCGAGCCCTGGGGGAGGCAACCTTATAATTCACCCCTCCACTTT
>NA|TRBV29-1|TRBJ1-5|TRBD1
CSVRAGGTDQPQHF
TGCAGCGTTAGGGCAGGGGGTACAGATCAGCCCCAGCATTTT
>NA|TRBV7-2|TRBJ2-2|TRBD1
CASSIQGDTGELFF
TGTGCCAGCAGCATACAGGGGGACACCGGGGAGCTGTTTTTT
>many|TRBV6-1|TRBJ1-6|NA
CASSELLGSPLHF
TGTGCCAGCAGTGAACTGTTGGGTTCACCCCTCCACTTT
>many|TRBV20-1|TRBJ1-1|NA
CSATARENTEAFF
TGCAGTGCTACTGCCAGGGAGAACACTGAAGCTTTCTTT
>NA|TRBV20-1|TRBJ1-2|NA
CSAPGRYGYTF
TGCAGTGCTCCCGGACGGTATGGCTACACCTTC
>NA|TRBV7-2|TRBJ1-4|TRBD1
CASSLGTGVFEKLFF
TGTGCCAGCAGCTTAGGGACAGGGGTTTTTGAAAAACTGTTTTTT
>NA|TRBV12-3/TRBV12-4|TRBJ2-3|NA
CASSVRGRTDTQYF
TGTGCCAGCAGCGTCCGAGGGCGCACAGATACGCAGTATTTT
>once|TRBV20-1|TRBJ2-7|TRBD2
CSAGLAAGYEQYF
TGCAGTGCTGGCCTAGCGGCAGGATACGAGCAGTACTTC
>many|TRBV5-1|TRBJ2-2|TRBD1
CASSLSGGETGELFF
TGCGCCAGCAGCTTGTCAGGGGGCGAGACCGGGGAGCTGTTTTTT
>many|TRBV2|TRBJ2-6|NA
CASSEQGNGGANVLTF
TGTGCCAGCAGTGAGCAAGGGAACGGTGGGGCCAACGTCCTGACTTTC
>NA|TRBV7-6|TRBJ1-2|NA
CASSLVGGTANTF
TGTGCCAGCAGCTTAGTGGGTGGAACCGCGAACACCTTC
>many|TRBV19|TRBJ2-5|NA
CASSAGDSLGETQYF
TGTGCCAGTAGTGCGGGGGACAGTTTGGGAGAGACCCAGTACTTC
>NA|TRBV5-1|TRBJ1-1|NA
CASSLEGGTWGRTEAFF
TGCGCCAGCAGCTTGGAGGGGGGTACTTGGGGGCGGACTGAAGCTTTCTTT
>many|TRBV12-3/TRBV12-4|TRBJ2-5|NA
CASSFSGEEETQYF
TGTGCCAGCAGTTTTTCGGGGGAGGAAGAGACCCAGTACTTC
>many|TRBV20-1|TRBJ2-6|NA
CSARSQGRSSGANVLTF
TGCAGTGCTAGATCTCAAGGACGGAGCTCTGGGGCCAACGTCCTGACTTTC
>many|TRBV6-5|TRBJ2-5|TRBD2
CASSYLREAQETQYF
TGTGCCAGCAGTTACTTGCGGGAGGCCCAAGAGACCCAGTACTTC
>NA|TRBV4-2|TRBJ2-6|TRBD2
CASSQDGAGRASGANVLTF
TGTGCCAGCAGCCAAGATGGGGCAGGGAGGGCCTCTGGGGCCAACGTCCTGACTTTC
>many|TRBV20-1|TRBJ2-7|TRBD2
CSAKREASGGREQYF
TGCAGTGCTAAGCGGGAGGCTAGCGGAGGCCGGGAGCAGTACTTC
>many|TRBV2|TRBJ2-7|NA
CASSGSGSKQYF
TGTGCCAGCAGTGGTTCCGGGAGTAAGCAGTACTTC
>many|TRBV7-2|TRBJ2-7|TRBD2
CASSRIGGRGEQYF
TGTGCCAGCAGTCGAATCGGCGGGAGGGGGGAGCAGTACTTC
>many|TRBV7-2|TRBJ2-5|NA
CASSLALYQETQYF
TGTGCCAGCAGCTTAGCATTGTACCAAGAGACCCAGTACTTC
>NA|TRBV20-1|TRBJ2-5|TRBD2
CSAPRIAGGETQYF
TGCAGTGCTCCTAGGATAGCGGGAGGCGAGACCCAGTACTTC
>many|TRBV6-1|TRBJ2-7|NA
CASEKGQYF
TGTGCCAGCGAGAAAGGGCAGTACTTC
>many|TRBV24-1|TRBJ2-5|TRBD1
CATSDHGQEETQYF
TGTGCCACCAGTGATCATGGACAGGAAGAGACCCAGTACTTC
>few|TRBV6-4|TRBJ2-3|NA
CASSDKDTDTQYF
TGTGCCAGCAGTGACAAGGACACAGATACGCAGTATTTT
>NA|TRBV5-5|TRBJ1-2|TRBD1
CASSSAGTGGGGYTF
TGTGCCAGCAGCTCGGCCGGGACAGGGGGCGGTGGCTACACCTTC
>NA|TRBV29-1|TRBJ1-2|NA
CSVVGAVYGYTF
TGCAGCGTTGTGGGGGCGGTCTATGGCTACACCTTC
>many|TRBV25-1|TRBJ1-1|NA
CASSWINTEAFF
TGTGCCAGCAGTTGGATAAACACTGAAGCTTTCTTT
>few|TRBV7-2|TRBJ2-1|TRBD2
CASSYSGGYEQFF
TGTGCCAGCAGCTATAGCGGGGGGTATGAGCAGTTCTTC
>NA|TRBV7-8|TRBJ2-7|NA
CASSLAMGPYEQYF
TGTGCCAGCAGCTTAGCTATGGGACCCTACGAGCAGTACTTC
>NA|TRBV12-3/TRBV12-4|TRBJ2-7|TRBD2
CASSSFWREPYEQYF
TGTGCCAGCAGCTCATTCTGGCGGGAGCCCTACGAGCAGTACTTC
>NA|TRBV20-1|TRBJ2-2|TRBD2
CSAGTSDTGELFF
TGCAGTGCAGGGACTAGCGACACCGGGGAGCTGTTTTTT
>NA|TRBV2|TRBJ1-1|TRBD1
CASSEIWGQANTEAFF
TGTGCCAGCAGTGAAATCTGGGGACAGGCAAACACTGAAGCTTTCTTT
>NA|TRBV29-1|TRBJ2-7|NA
CSVGTDYEQYF
TGCAGCGTTGGTACAGACTACGAGCAGTACTTC
>NA|TRBV2|TRBJ1-1|TRBD1
CASMKGQGADTEAFF
TGTGCCAGCATGAAAGGACAGGGGGCGGACACTGAAGCTTTCTTT
>NA|TRBV7-6|TRBJ2-6|NA
CASSQDRANVLTF
TGTGCCAGCAGCCAAGACAGGGCCAACGTCCTGACTTTC
>many|TRBV4-3|TRBJ1-5|NA
CASSQDWGNQPQHF
TGCGCCAGCAGCCAAGATTGGGGGAATCAGCCCCAGCATTTT
>NA|TRBV19|TRBJ2-3|TRBD1
CASEGVFLGRGSTDTQYF
TGTGCCAGCGAAGGGGTTTTTCTGGGCAGGGGGAGCACAGATACGCAGTATTTT
>many|TRBV6-1|TRBJ1-1|NA
CASSPGSTLTEAFF
TGTGCCAGCAGTCCCGGGTCCACTCTCACTGAAGCTTTCTTT
>few|TRBV7-2|TRBJ1-5|NA
CASSLARGGPSNQPQHF
TGTGCCAGCAGCTTAGCTCGCGGAGGGCCTAGCAATCAGCCCCAGCATTTT
>NA|TRBV28|TRBJ1-1|NA
CASRKGTEAFF
TGTGCCAGCAGAAAGGGAACTGAAGCTTTCTTT